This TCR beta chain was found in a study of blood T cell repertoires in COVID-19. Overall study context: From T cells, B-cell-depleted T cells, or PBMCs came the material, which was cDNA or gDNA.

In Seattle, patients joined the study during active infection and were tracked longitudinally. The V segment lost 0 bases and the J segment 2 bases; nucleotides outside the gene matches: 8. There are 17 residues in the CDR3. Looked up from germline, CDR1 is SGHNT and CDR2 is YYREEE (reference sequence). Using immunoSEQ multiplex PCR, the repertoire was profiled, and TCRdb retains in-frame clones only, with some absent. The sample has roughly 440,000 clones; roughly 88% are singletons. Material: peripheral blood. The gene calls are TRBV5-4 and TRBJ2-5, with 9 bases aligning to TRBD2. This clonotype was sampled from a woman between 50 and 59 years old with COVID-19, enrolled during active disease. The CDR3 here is CASSLAAGGPDQETQYF. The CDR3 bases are TGTGCCAGCAGCTTGGCCGCGGGGGGGCCCGATCAAGAGACCCAGTACTTC.